These 22 T cell receptor beta chains came from one sample sequenced in a study of T cell repertoires in cytomegalovirus infection. TCRdb analysed the reads with MiXCR anew, one entry per CDR3 protein. Counted here are approximately 390,000 distinct CDR3 sequences, about 35% occurring once; the ten biggest clones make up about 13%. Antigens of these TCRs are unknown. Source: cultured PBMCs, taken from culture after CMV antigen stimulation. The receptors shown here come from a human donor in good health (CMV status not recorded). Some clones in this sample may be carry-over from other donors' samples.

This clonotype was seen at least ten times. J is TRBJ2-1 and V is TRBV7-2; 9 bases fit TRBD2. The junction had 8 bases not matched to a gene; V was cut back by 1 base and J by 10 bases. The length of the CDR3 is 15 residues. The germline V gene encodes CDR1 SGHTA and CDR2 FQGNSA. The CDR3 bases are TGTGCCAGCAGCTTAGTAGGTAGCGGGAGAGGCGAGCAGTTCTTC. Translated: CASSLVGSGRGEQFF.

The table lists this clonotype with a few counts. The chain is built from TRBV7-8 and TRBJ1-1, with D unclear. The CDR3 totals 12 residues. V dropped 4 bases and J dropped 5 bases, with 8 bases sitting between them. The germline gives CDR1 SGHVS, CDR2 FQNEAQ. The CDR3: CASSSVVTEAFF. CDR3 nucleotide sequence: TGTGCCAGCAGCTCCGTTGTTACTGAAGCTTTCTTT.

This clonotype showed up just a few times. The chain has TRBV27 and TRBJ1-5; no firm D call. V was pared by 11 bases and J by 4 bases, with 24 bases between. The V gene's germline CDR1 is MNHEY and CDR2 SMNVEV (reference sequence). The CDR3 has 16 amino acids. CDR3 DNA sequence: TGTGCCTGGCGGGGAGCGCTAAATGGTTGGAATCAGCCCCAGCATTTT. This codes for CAWRGALNGWNQPQHF.

The chain links TRBV9 to TRBJ2-1, with a tentative D call TRBD2 (6 bases). In germline, CDR1 is SGDLS, CDR2 YYNGEE. The CDR3 sequence is 16 residues long. Between the trimmed V and J ends, which lost 0 bases and 1 base, there was a span of 11 bases. CDR3 protein: CASSVVGSGSYNEQFF. The CDR3 nucleotides are TGTGCCAGCAGCGTAGTAGGTAGCGGATCCTACAATGAGCAGTTCTTC.

In this sample, this clonotype turned up a few times. This chain links TRBV12-3 or TRBV12-4 with TRBJ1-4; D gene ambiguous. Trimming removed 3 bases from V and 7 bases from J, with 6 bases in between. This CDR3 spans 12 amino acids. CDR3 sequence reads: CASSLGSEKLFF. The CDR3 nucleotides read TGTGCCAGCAGTTTGGGGAGTGAAAAACTGTTTTTT.

The chain couples TRBV12-3 or TRBV12-4 to TRBJ2-5; 9 bases agree with TRBD2. The V segment lost 2 bases and the J segment 3 bases; nucleotides outside the gene matches: 4. This CDR3 region has 15 residues. CDR3 sequence (DNA): TGTGCCAGCAGTTTAACCCTAGCGGGAAAAGAGACCCAGTACTTC. Its translation is CASSLTLAGKETQYF.

This clonotype has just a few counts. The chain recombines TRBV14 with TRBJ2-3, with D perhaps TRBD2 (7 bases). CDR1 is SGHDN, CDR2 FVKESK, per germline. This CDR3 comprises 16 residues. The V end lost 3 bases, the J end lost 4 bases, and 17 bases lay between the germline ends. In nucleotides, the CDR3 is TGTGCCAGCAGCCATATGGCGGGAGAGGGGGCAGATACGCAGTATTTT. Translated, it gives CASSHMAGEGADTQYF.

The chain recombines TRBV7-2 with TRBJ1-3; D uncertain. The CDR3 totals 15 residues. Germline assignment: CDR1 SGHTA and CDR2 FQGNSA. Trimming removed 2 bases from V and 0 bases from J, with 8 bases in between. The CDR3 DNA is TGTGCCAGCAGCTTAATCCAGCCCTCTGGAAACACCATATATTTT. Residues: CASSLIQPSGNTIYF.

This chain connects TRBV28 to TRBJ2-1; D gene ambiguous. Germline-derived CDR1 and CDR2 are MDHEN and SYDVKM. V lost 3 bases to trimming and J lost 3 bases, with 9 bases between them. The CDR3 totals 14 residues. The CDR3 spells CASSFERDYNEQFF. CDR3 in DNA: TGTGCCAGCAGTTTTGAAAGGGACTACAATGAGCAGTTCTTC.

This clonotype was found a few times. The rearrangement uses TRBV11-3 and TRBJ2-7, with TRBD2 matching over 11 bases. The CDR3 runs to 16 residues. Trimming at V came to 2 bases and at J to 3 bases, leaving 6 bases not matched to a gene. The germline V gene has CDR1 SGHNT and CDR2 YENEEA. CDR3 region: CASSLRGTSGFYEQYV. DNA for the CDR3: TGTGCCAGCAGCTTAAGAGGGACTAGCGGCTTCTACGAGCAGTACGTC.

This clonotype was observed a handful of times. At one end, the junction sequence differs from germline, possibly due to a read error. V gene TRBV6-2 or TRBV6-3 combines with J gene TRBJ2-1; TRBD2 might be the D (6 bases). In germline, CDR1 is MNHEY, CDR2 SVGEGT. This CDR3 spans 15 amino acids. CDR3 region: CASTYGGTGYNEQFF. The CDR3 nucleotides read TGTGCCAGCACTTACGGTGGGACTGGCTACAATGAGCAGTTCTTC.

The rearrangement links TRBV12-3 or TRBV12-4 to TRBJ1-5; D unresolved. The CDR3 length is 12 residues. Trimming left V 6 bases short and J 9 bases short, with 12 bases between. This CDR3 is CASSAGSGPQHF. CDR3 DNA: TGTGCCAGCAGCGCCGGCTCGGGGCCCCAGCATTTT.

This chain connects TRBV7-2 to TRBJ2-1; D is ambiguous. V lost 5 bases, J lost 0 bases, and 14 bases lay in between. Germline V CDR1 and CDR2: SGHTA, FQGNSA. CDR3 length: 16 amino acids. The CDR3 protein is CASSPRWLSSYNEQFF. CDR3 sequence (DNA): TGTGCCAGCAGCCCCCGTTGGCTAAGCTCCTACAATGAGCAGTTCTTC.

This clonotype showed up just a few times. The rearrangement links TRBV24-1 to TRBJ2-1, with 7 bases that match TRBD1. Per the germline V gene, CDR1 is KGHDR and CDR2 is SFDVKD. V gave up 5 bases and J gave up 9 bases; unmatched junction bases: 12. CDR3 size: 15 residues. As DNA, the CDR3 is TGTGCCACCAGTGGGAACAGGGCGTCAGGGGGTGAGCAGTTCTTC. It translates to CATSGNRASGGEQFF.

The V and J genes are TRBV10-3 and TRBJ1-4, with D unclear. Germline values: CDR1 ENHRY, CDR2 SYGVKD. The CDR3 extends over 13 amino acids. The ends were cut back, 10 bases at V and 8 bases at J, with 17 bases in the middle. The CDR3 loop is CATTSLLGEKLFF. As DNA, the CDR3 is TGTGCCACTACCTCCCTACTCGGGGAAAAACTGTTTTTT.

This clonotype was seen a handful of times. V gene TRBV18 combines with J gene TRBJ2-2; possible D gene TRBD2, 6 bases. The CDR3 extends over 14 amino acids. Trimming cost V 6 bases and J 5 bases, with 13 bases left between them. Germline loops: CDR1 KGHSH, CDR2 LQKENI. CDR3 loop: CASSSLEGTGELFF. The CDR3 DNA sequence: TGTGCCAGCTCGTCATTGGAGGGGACCGGGGAGCTGTTTTTT.

This sequence joins TRBV6-2 or TRBV6-3 and TRBJ2-7; 9 bases line up with TRBD1. The CDR3 covers 15 residues. V shed 1 base, J shed 7 bases, and the junction held 8 bases outside the gene matches. Germline CDR1 MNHEY, CDR2 SVGEGT. This CDR3 is CASSYLGQGRGEQYF. CDR3 DNA sequence: TGTGCCAGCAGTTACTTGGGACAGGGACGAGGTGAGCAGTACTTC.

The chain is built from TRBV10-3 and TRBJ2-3; D is possibly TRBD1 or TRBD2 (5 bases each). The CDR3 runs 16 residues. The V gene's germline CDR1 is ENHRY and CDR2 SYGVKD. Trimming pared 7 bases from V and 1 base from J, leaving 18 bases between. CDR3 sequence reads: CAIKRGEGAGTDTQYF. The CDR3 bases are TGTGCCATCAAGAGGGGCGAAGGAGCGGGCACAGATACGCAGTATTTT.

V and J are TRBV6-5 and TRBJ1-1, with D uncertain. CDR3 length: 12 amino acids. V lost 8 bases and J lost 1, with 8 bases in between. The germline V gene has CDR1 MNHEY and CDR2 SVGAGI. The CDR3 DNA follows: TGTGCCAGCGGTAGACAGAACACTGAAGCTTTCTTT. It encodes CASGRQNTEAFF.

The table lists this clonotype with a few counts. This sequence joins TRBV7-2 and TRBJ1-2; perhaps TRBD1 as D (5 bases). This CDR3 has 14 residues. The ends were cut back, 2 bases at V and 2 bases at J, with 9 bases in the middle. Per germline, CDR1 SGHTA and CDR2 FQGNSA. The DNA for the CDR3 is TGTGCCAGCAGCTTATCCCAGGGCAACTATGGCTACACCTTC. This gives the protein CASSLSQGNYGYTF.

The chain links TRBV10-3 to TRBJ2-1; 9 bases line up with TRBD2. Germline CDR1 reads ENHRY; CDR2 reads SYGVKD. V dropped 5 bases and J dropped 8; count of bases not matched to a gene: 13. This CDR3 has 16 residues. CDR3 amino acids: CAISPTRGRAKDEQFF. The DNA of the CDR3 is TGTGCCATCAGTCCGACTCGCGGGAGGGCCAAGGATGAGCAGTTCTTC.

The rearrangement joins TRBV7-2 to TRBJ2-5, with D maybe TRBD1 (6 bases). Trimming stripped 1 base from V and 7 bases from J, with 10 bases between. The CDR3 runs to 13 residues. CDR1 SGHTA and CDR2 FQGNSA come from the germline V gene. The CDR3 sequence: CASSLVAGATQYF. The CDR3 coding sequence is TGTGCCAGCAGCTTAGTTGCAGGGGCGACCCAGTACTTC.